The clone carrying this T cell receptor beta chain was picked up many times. Antigen: not known. Amplification targeted TCR beta CDR3 regions from RNA transcripts. First-round RT-PCR of the TCR CDR3 relied on the HTBI primer set. TCRdb reanalysed the multiplex PCR reads using MiXCR and keeps one entry per CDR3 protein. The table shows 340,000 or so distinct CDR3 sequences, with roughly 18% occurring only once. The data were obtained in a study of T cells in Graves' hyperthyroidism and ophthalmopathy. Study outcomes and limitations: Blood also showed most of the thyroid clonotypes that were expanded above 0.001.

Those with hyperthyroidism were 18 to 65 years old, newly diagnosed, and ill for under 2 months. Exclusion criteria comprised uncontrolled infection, other autoimmune disease, pregnancy or lactation. Fresh peripheral blood, around 9.5 ml, yielded the PBMCs. This CDR3 contains 14 residues. Germline values: CDR1 ENHRY, CDR2 SYGVKD. Trimming removed 0 bases at V and 5 bases at J, with 10 bases between. This TCR was sampled from a woman aged 45-65 years with Graves' hyperthyroidism. The rearrangement links TRBV10-3 to TRBJ1-1; D not resolved. The source material was blood. CDR3 sequence: CAISESEGRTEAFF. The CDR3 coding sequence is TGTGCCATCAGTGAGTCGGAGGGAAGGACTGAAGCTTTCTTT.